These 5 T cell receptor beta chains originate from one sample sequenced in a study of shared T cell receptors in the human thymus. Produced via immunoSEQ multiplex PCR; TCRdb's table is partial and in-frame only. The sample lists hundreds of thousands of clones; 85% to 90% were seen once. This same sample was also part of a study on human thymus T cells.

The material sequenced was thymocytes. The receptor set was obtained from a boy in the first two years of life with a congenital heart defect.

V is TRBV28 and J is TRBJ1-1; a weak D match, TRBD1 (6 bases). Trimming took off 2 bases at V and 4 bases at J, with 14 bases between the two ends. The length of the CDR3 is 15 residues. The germline V gene has CDR1 MDHEN and CDR2 SYDVKM. The CDR3 DNA sequence: TGTGCCAGCAGTTTAAGGACAGTTTGGGGCACTGAAGCTTTCTTT. Translating it yields CASSLRTVWGTEAFF.

This clone was found once. The rearrangement uses TRBV15 and TRBJ2-3; TRBD1 might be the D (6 bases). Trimming removed 0 bases at V and 2 bases at J, with 9 bases between. The germline CDR1 and CDR2 sequences are LNHNV and YYDKDF (reference sequence). CDR3 size: 15 residues. As DNA, the CDR3 is TGTGCCACCAGCAGAGAGCAGGGGACCACAGATACGCAGTATTTT. Its translation: CATSREQGTTDTQYF.

This chain connects TRBV1 to TRBJ2-3; the table's D call, TRBD1, was not checked against the DNA. TRBV1 corresponds to a pseudogene. The CDR3 is 17 residues long. CDR3 sequence reads: CTSSQDKQGGLADTQYF. Here the CDR3 DNA reads TGCACCAGCAGCCAAGATAAACAGGGCGGGCTGGCAGATACGCAGTATTTT.

This clone has just one count. The chain couples TRBV6-5 to TRBJ2-7, with 7 positions matching TRBD2. The V segment lost 7 bases and the J segment 1 base; nucleotides outside the gene matches: 4. Germline loops: CDR1 MNHEY, CDR2 SVGAGI. The CDR3 runs to 13 residues. Here the CDR3 reads CASIGRGSYEQYF. CDR3 bases: TGTGCCAGCATTGGGCGGGGGTCCTACGAGCAGTACTTC.

This rearrangement joins TRBV5-1 to TRBJ2-2; TRBD2 matches at 8 bases. V was clipped by 0 bases and J by 7 bases; unmatched bases: 8. The V gene's germline CDR1 is SGHRS and CDR2 YFSETQ. The CDR3 covers 16 residues. CDR3 residues: CASSLVPAGVHGELFF. The DNA for the CDR3 is TGCGCCAGCAGCTTGGTTCCAGCGGGAGTTCACGGGGAGCTGTTTTTT.